This is a list of T cell receptor beta chains from one sample in a study of Graves' ophthalmopathy and Graves' hyperthyroidism. TCRdb analysed the multiplex PCR reads with MiXCR anew, one entry per CDR3 protein. This sample carries roughly 480,000 distinct CDR3 sequences, around 14% of them seen once, and the ten largest clones take 8% to 10%. Sample: blood. Source of these receptors: a woman aged 25-40 years with Graves' ophthalmopathy. The CDR3 runs from the conserved cysteine through the conserved F or W. A D gene is named only where the DNA matches it firmly. A row's size may be missing; if present it is once, few, many or a size class.

length: 11
size: many
J: TRBJ1-1
D: NA
V: TRBV12-3/TRBV12-4
DNA: TGTGCCAGCCTCTCTACAGGGACAACTTTCTTT
CDR3: CASLSTGTTFF

length: 14
size: many
J: TRBJ1-5
D: NA
V: TRBV6-1
DNA: TGTGCCAGCAGGGAGGGTGGGAAGCATCAGCCCCAGCATTTT
CDR3: CASREGGKHQPQHF

length: 16
size: many
J: TRBJ1-2
D: TRBD1
V: TRBV12-5
DNA: TGTGCTAGTGGTTTTCGGACAGGGGGCACTAACTATGGCTACACCTTC
CDR3: CASGFRTGGTNYGYTF

length: 15
size: many
J: TRBJ2-7
D: NA
V: TRBV27
DNA: TGTGCCAGCAGTCCTCAGGGAGCGCATGGTCGCGAGCAGTACTTC
CDR3: CASSPQGAHGREQYF

length: 13
size: NA
J: TRBJ1-1
D: NA
V: TRBV6-1
DNA: TGTTCCAGCAGCACCCCCAGCAAGGTCAAAGCTTTCTTT
CDR3: CSSSTPSKVKAFF

length: 14
size: many
J: TRBJ2-7
D: NA
V: TRBV20-1
DNA: TGCAGTGTAATTTTTGGCAGAAGCTCCTACGAGCAGTACTTC
CDR3: CSVIFGRSSYEQYF

length: 13
size: many
J: TRBJ1-2
D: NA
V: TRBV5-1
DNA: TGCGCCAGCAGCTTTGACGGGGACTATGGCTACACCTTC
CDR3: CASSFDGDYGYTF

length: 16
size: many
J: TRBJ1-1
D: NA
V: TRBV20-1
DNA: TGCAGTGCTGCCAGGGATGGGCGGGGGTTTGACCCTGAAGCTTTCTTT
CDR3: CSAARDGRGFDPEAFF

length: 13
size: many
J: TRBJ1-6
D: NA
V: TRBV11-2
DNA: TGTGCCAGCAGCGCCAGCTCGAATTCACCCCTCCACTTT
CDR3: CASSASSNSPLHF

length: 15
size: NA
J: TRBJ1-1
D: NA
V: TRBV30
DNA: TGTGCCTGGAGCCGACTTGGGACACTGAACACTGAAGCTTTCTTT
CDR3: CAWSRLGTLNTEAFF

length: 13
size: many
J: TRBJ2-5
D: NA
V: TRBV9
DNA: TGTGCCAGCAGCGCCGGTCAGATGGAGACCCAGTACTTC
CDR3: CASSAGQMETQYF

length: 15
size: many
J: TRBJ2-7
D: TRBD1
V: TRBV6-2/TRBV6-3
DNA: TGTGCCAGCAGCTACGACAGGGGGTATCCCTACGAGCAGTACTTC
CDR3: CASSYDRGYPYEQYF

length: 13
size: many
J: TRBJ1-5
D: NA
V: TRBV12-3/TRBV12-4
DNA: TGTGCCAGCAGTATGGAAGTGGGACAGCCCCAGCATTTT
CDR3: CASSMEVGQPQHF

length: 15
size: NA
J: TRBJ1-2
D: NA
V: TRBV6-1
DNA: TGTGCCAGCAGTGAAGCCCCGGGACTCGGCTATGGCTACACCTTC
CDR3: CASSEAPGLGYGYTF

length: 15
size: NA
J: TRBJ1-5
D: TRBD1
V: TRBV19
DNA: TGTGCCAGTAGTATAGGGGACAGGAGCAATCAGCCCCAGCATTTT
CDR3: CASSIGDRSNQPQHF

length: 18
size: many
J: TRBJ2-4
D: NA
V: TRBV30
DNA: TGTGCCTGGAGTGCAACACACCTCCCAGGTCGGGTCAAAAACATTCAGTACTTC
CDR3: CAWSATHLPGRVKNIQYF

length: 15
size: NA
J: TRBJ2-5
D: NA
V: TRBV11-3
DNA: TGTGCCAGCAGCTTAGGGACGGGACATCACGAGACCCAGTACTTC
CDR3: CASSLGTGHHETQYF

length: 14
size: many
J: TRBJ2-5
D: NA
V: TRBV6-5
DNA: TGTGCCAGCAGTTACCGACAGTCCCCGGAGACCCAGTACTTC
CDR3: CASSYRQSPETQYF

length: 14
size: many
J: TRBJ2-7
D: TRBD1
V: TRBV10-3
DNA: TGTGCCATCACCTCCCCGGGACAGGGCGCCGAGCAGTACTTC
CDR3: CAITSPGQGAEQYF

length: 12
size: many
J: TRBJ2-5
D: NA
V: TRBV7-3
DNA: TGTGCCAGCAGCGCGTACCAAGAGACCCAGTACTTC
CDR3: CASSAYQETQYF

length: 14
size: many
J: TRBJ1-5
D: NA
V: TRBV12-3/TRBV12-4
DNA: TGTGCCAGCAGCTCAATGGGTAGCAATCAGCCCCAGCATTTT
CDR3: CASSSMGSNQPQHF

length: 15
size: NA
J: TRBJ2-5
D: NA
V: TRBV25-1
DNA: TGTGCCAGCAGTGAAGGGGCCGGTGGATCAGAGACCCAGTACTTC
CDR3: CASSEGAGGSETQYF

length: 14
size: many
J: TRBJ2-7
D: NA
V: TRBV9
DNA: TGTGCCAGCAGCGTATCGGGAGTTTCGAGCGAGCAGTACTTC
CDR3: CASSVSGVSSEQYF

length: 14
size: many
J: TRBJ1-3
D: TRBD1
V: TRBV29-1
DNA: TGCAGCTATACAGGGGGTGACCCTGGAAACACCATATATTTT
CDR3: CSYTGGDPGNTIYF

length: 13
size: many
J: TRBJ1-2
D: NA
V: TRBV7-2
DNA: TGTGCCAGCAGCGCAGACGGTGGCTATGGCTACACCTTC
CDR3: CASSADGGYGYTF

length: 17
size: few
J: TRBJ2-7
D: TRBD2
V: TRBV5-1
DNA: TGCGCCAGCAGCTTGGCACCGACTAGCGGAGCATCCTACGAGCAGTACTTC
CDR3: CASSLAPTSGASYEQYF

length: 19
size: many
J: TRBJ2-7
D: NA
V: TRBV6-2/TRBV6-3
DNA: TGTGCCAGCAGTTACCCCCTGATTATGGGTGGGGGCAGCTCCTACGAGCAGTACTTC
CDR3: CASSYPLIMGGGSSYEQYF